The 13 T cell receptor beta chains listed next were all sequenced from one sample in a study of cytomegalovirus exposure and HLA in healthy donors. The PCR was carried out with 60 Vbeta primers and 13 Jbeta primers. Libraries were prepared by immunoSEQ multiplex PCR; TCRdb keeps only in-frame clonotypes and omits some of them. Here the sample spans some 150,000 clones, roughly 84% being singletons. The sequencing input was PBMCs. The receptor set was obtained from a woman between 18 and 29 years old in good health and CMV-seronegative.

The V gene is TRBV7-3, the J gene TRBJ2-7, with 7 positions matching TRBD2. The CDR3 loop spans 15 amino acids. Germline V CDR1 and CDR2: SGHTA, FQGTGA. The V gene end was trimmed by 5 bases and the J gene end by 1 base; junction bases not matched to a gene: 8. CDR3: CASSLGEGRSYEQYF. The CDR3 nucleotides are TGTGCCAGCAGCCTAGGGGAGGGAAGGTCCTACGAGCAGTACTTC.

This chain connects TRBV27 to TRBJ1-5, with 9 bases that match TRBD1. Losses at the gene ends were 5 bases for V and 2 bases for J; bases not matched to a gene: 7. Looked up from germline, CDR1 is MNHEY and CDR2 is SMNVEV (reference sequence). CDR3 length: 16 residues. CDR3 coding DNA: TGTGCCAGCAGTCCCGGGACAGGGTTGGGCAATCAGCCCCAGCATTTT. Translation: CASSPGTGLGNQPQHF.

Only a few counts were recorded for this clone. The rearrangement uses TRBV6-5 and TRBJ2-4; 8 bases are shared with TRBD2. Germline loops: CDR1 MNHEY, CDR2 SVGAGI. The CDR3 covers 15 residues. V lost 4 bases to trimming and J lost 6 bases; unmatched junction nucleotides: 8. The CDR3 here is CASSFLGTRGNIQYF. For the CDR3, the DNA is TGTGCCAGCAGTTTCCTGGGGACTAGGGGAAACATTCAGTACTTC.

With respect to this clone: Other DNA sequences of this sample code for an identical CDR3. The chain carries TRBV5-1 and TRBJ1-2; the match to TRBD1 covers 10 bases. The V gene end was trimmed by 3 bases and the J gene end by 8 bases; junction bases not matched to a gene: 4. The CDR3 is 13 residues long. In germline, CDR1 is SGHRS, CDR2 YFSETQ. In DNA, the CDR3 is TGCGCCAGCAGCTCTGGACAGGGGGGGGGCTACACCTTC. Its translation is CASSSGQGGGYTF.

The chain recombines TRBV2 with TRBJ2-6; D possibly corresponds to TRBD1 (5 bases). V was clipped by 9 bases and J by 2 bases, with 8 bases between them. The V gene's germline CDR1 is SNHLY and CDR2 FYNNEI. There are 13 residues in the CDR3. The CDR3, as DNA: TGTGCCAGGACAGCCGCTGGGGCCAACGTCCTGACTTTC. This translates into CARTAAGANVLTF.

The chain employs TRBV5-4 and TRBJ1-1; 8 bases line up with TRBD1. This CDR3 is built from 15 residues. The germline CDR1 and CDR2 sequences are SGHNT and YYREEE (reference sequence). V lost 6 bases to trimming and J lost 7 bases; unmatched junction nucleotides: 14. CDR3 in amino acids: CASTRGQALRDEAFF. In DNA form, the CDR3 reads TGTGCCAGCACACGGGGACAGGCCCTCAGGGATGAAGCTTTCTTT.

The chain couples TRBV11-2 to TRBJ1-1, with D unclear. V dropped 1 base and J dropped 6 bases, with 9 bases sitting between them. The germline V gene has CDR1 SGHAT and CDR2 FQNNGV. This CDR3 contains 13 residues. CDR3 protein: CASSLAPGAEAFF. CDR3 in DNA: TGTGCCAGCAGCTTAGCCCCCGGGGCTGAAGCTTTCTTT.

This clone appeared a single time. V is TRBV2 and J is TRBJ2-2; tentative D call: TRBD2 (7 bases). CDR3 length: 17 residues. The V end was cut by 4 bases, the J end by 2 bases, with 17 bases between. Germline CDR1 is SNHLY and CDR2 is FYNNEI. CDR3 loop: CASSGGGRRSNTGELFF. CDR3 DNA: TGTGCCAGCAGTGGGGGGGGCAGGCGATCTAACACCGGGGAGCTGTTTTTT.

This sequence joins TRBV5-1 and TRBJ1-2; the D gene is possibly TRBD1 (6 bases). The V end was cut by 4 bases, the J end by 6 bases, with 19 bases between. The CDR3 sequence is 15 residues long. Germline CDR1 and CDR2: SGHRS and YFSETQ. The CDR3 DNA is TGCGCCAGCAGCGTTGATACAGGGAAGACCAATGGCTACACCTTC. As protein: CASSVDTGKTNGYTF. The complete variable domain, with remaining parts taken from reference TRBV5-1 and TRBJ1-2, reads KAGVTQTPRYLIKTRGQQVTLSCSPISGHRSVSWYQQTPGQGLQFLFEYFSETQRNKGNFPGRFSGRQFSNSRSEMNVSTLELGDSALYLCASSVDTGKTNGYTFGSGTRLTVV.

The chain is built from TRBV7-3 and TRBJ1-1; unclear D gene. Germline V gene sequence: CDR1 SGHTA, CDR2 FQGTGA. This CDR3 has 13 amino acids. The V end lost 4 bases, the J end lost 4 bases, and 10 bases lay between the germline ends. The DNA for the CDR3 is TGTGCCAGCAGCTACGTACAGAGCACTGAAGCTTTCTTT. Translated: CASSYVQSTEAFF. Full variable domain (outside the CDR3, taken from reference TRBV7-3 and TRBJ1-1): GAGVSQTPSNKVTEKGKYVELRCDPISGHTALYWYRQSLGQGPEFLIYFQGTGAADDSGLPNDRFFAVRPEGSVSTLKIQRTERGDSAVYLCASSYVQSTEAFFGQGTRLTVV.

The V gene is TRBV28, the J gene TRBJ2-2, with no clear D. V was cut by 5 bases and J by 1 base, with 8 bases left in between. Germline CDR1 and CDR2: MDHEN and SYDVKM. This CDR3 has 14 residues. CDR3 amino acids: CASSLTGNTGELFF. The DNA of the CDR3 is TGTGCCAGCAGTCTTACGGGGAACACCGGGGAGCTGTTTTTT. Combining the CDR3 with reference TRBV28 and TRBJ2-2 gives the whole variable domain DVKVTQSSRYLVKRTGEKVFLECVQDMDHENMFWYRQDPGLGLRLIYFSYDVKMKEKGDIPEGYSVSREKKERFSLILESASTNQTSMYLCASSLTGNTGELFFGEGSRLTVL.

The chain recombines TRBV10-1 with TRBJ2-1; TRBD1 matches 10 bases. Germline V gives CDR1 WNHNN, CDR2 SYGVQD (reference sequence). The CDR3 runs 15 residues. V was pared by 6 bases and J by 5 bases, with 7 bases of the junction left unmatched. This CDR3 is CASSADRGRNNEQFF. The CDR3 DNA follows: TGCGCCAGCAGCGCCGACAGGGGGCGAAACAATGAGCAGTTCTTC.

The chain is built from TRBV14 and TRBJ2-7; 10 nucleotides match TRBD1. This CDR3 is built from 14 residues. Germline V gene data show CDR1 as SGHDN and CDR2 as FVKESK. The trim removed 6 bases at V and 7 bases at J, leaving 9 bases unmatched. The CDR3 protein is CASSLTGGIGEQYF. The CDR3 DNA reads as TGTGCCAGCAGTCTGACAGGGGGCATAGGGGAGCAGTACTTC.